The clone carrying this TCR beta chain was observed a handful of times. The data derive from a study of T-cell memory formation after mild COVID-19. TCRdb fed the 5' RACE reads into MiXCR, producing one record per CDR3 protein. The sample has about 180,000 distinct CDR3 sequences; around 16% are singletons. With 3 bases removed from V and 8 bases from J, the gap between germline ends came to 17 bases. CDR1 is SGHNT, CDR2 YENEEA, per germline. The CDR3 extends over 15 amino acids. The clonotype was recovered from an adult woman who had mild COVID-19 (a few samples of this study predate the infection). Cell type and time point are not known. The chain has TRBV11-3 and TRBJ2-1, with D perhaps TRBD1 or TRBD2 (5 bases each). Sequencing was carried out using PBMCs or a T cell subset sorted from them (not recorded which). The CDR3 here is CASSFGGTGVHEQFF. The CDR3 bases are TGTGCCAGCAGCTTTGGGGGAACTGGGGTCCATGAGCAGTTCTTC.